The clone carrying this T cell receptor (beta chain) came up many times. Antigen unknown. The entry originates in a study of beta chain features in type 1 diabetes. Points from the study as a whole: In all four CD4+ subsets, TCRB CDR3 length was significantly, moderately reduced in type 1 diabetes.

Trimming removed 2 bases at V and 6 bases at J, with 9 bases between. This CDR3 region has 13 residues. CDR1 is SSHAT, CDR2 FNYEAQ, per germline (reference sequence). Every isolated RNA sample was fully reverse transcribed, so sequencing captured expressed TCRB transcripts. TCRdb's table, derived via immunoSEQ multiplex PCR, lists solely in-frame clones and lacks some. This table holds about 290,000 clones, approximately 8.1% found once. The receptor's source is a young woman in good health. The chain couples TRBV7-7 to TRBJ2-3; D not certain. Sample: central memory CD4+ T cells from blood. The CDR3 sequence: CASSLTPEDTQYF. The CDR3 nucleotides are TGTGCCAGCAGCTTAACCCCTGAGGATACGCAGTATTTT.